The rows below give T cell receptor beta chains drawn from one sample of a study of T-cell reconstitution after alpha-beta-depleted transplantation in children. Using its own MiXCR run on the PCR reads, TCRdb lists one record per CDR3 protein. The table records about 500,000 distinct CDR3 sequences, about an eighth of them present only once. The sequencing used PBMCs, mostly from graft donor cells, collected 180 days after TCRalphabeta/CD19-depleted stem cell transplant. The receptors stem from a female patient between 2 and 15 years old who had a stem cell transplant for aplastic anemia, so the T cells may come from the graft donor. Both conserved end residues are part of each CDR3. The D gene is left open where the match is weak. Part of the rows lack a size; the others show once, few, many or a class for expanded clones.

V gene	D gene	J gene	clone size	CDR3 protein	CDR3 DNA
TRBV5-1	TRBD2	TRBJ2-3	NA	CASSFSSGSTNTQYF	TGCGCCAGCAGCTTCTCTAGCGGGAGCACAAATACGCAGTATTTT
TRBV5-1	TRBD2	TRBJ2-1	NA	CASSLRSGKVEQFF	TGCGCCAGCAGCTTAAGAAGCGGGAAAGTTGAGCAGTTCTTC
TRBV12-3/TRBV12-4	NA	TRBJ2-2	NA	CAGSEGGTTGELFF	TGTGCCGGTTCTGAAGGCGGGACGACCGGGGAGCTGTTTTTT
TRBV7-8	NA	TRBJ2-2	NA	CASSPLGLPSVGELFF	TGTGCCAGCAGCCCCTTGGGTCTACCCTCGGTCGGGGAGCTGTTTTTT
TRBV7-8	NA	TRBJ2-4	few	CASSSTDTLAKNIQYF	TGTGCCAGCAGCTCGACAGATACTCTAGCCAAAAACATTCAGTACTTC
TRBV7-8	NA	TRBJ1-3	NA	CASSTRTVLTGNTIYF	TGTGCCAGCAGCACCCGGACAGTTCTAACTGGAAACACCATATATTTT
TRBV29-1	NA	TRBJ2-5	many	CSVPQGHLRQETQYF	TGCAGCGTTCCCCAAGGACACCTCCGCCAAGAGACCCAGTACTTC
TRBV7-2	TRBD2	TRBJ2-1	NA	CASSLVAGVENEQFF	TGTGCCAGCAGCTTAGTTGCGGGAGTGGAAAATGAGCAGTTCTTC
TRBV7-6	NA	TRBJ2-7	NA	CASSSRVRREQYF	TGTGCCAGCAGCAGCCGGGTCCGACGCGAGCAGTACTTC
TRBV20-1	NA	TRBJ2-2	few	CSAREELNTGELFF	TGCAGTGCTAGAGAAGAACTAAACACCGGGGAGCTGTTTTTT
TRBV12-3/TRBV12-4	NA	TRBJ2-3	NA	CASSFVTDTDTQYF	TGTGCCAGCAGTTTTGTGACGGACACAGATACGCAGTATTTT
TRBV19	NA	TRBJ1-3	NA	CASSEDSRSGNTIYF	TGTGCCAGTAGCGAGGACAGCCGCTCTGGAAACACCATATATTTT
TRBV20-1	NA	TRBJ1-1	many	CSGAPSEGMSEAFF	TGCAGTGGAGCCCCTTCGGAGGGGATGTCAGAAGCTTTCTTT
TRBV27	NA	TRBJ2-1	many	CASSFGGRNINEQFF	TGTGCCAGCAGTTTCGGGGGGCGTAACATCAATGAGCAGTTCTTC
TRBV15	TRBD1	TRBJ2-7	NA	CATSRDRSGQGLYEQYF	TGTGCCACCAGCAGAGATAGGTCGGGACAGGGCCTTTACGAGCAGTACTTC
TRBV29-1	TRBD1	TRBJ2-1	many	CSVDRDRAYNEQFF	TGCAGCGTGGACCGGGACAGGGCCTACAATGAGCAGTTCTTC
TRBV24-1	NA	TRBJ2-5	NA	CATSDFGQGFPETQYF	TGTGCCACCAGTGATTTCGGGCAGGGGTTTCCAGAGACCCAGTACTTC
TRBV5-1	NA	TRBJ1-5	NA	CASSFRGDSNQPQHF	TGCGCCAGCAGCTTCCGGGGAGATAGCAATCAGCCCCAGCATTTT
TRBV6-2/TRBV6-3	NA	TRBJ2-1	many	CASAASSSYNEQFF	TGTGCCAGCGCCGCATCCAGCTCCTACAATGAGCAGTTCTTC
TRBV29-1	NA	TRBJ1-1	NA	CSARTPNTEAFF	TGCAGCGCCAGGACCCCAAACACTGAAGCTTTCTTT
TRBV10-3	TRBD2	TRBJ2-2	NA	CAISQPSGPEANTGELFF	TGTGCCATCAGTCAGCCTAGCGGCCCCGAGGCGAACACCGGGGAGCTGTTTTTT
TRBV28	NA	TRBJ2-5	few	CASSARTAAGQTQYF	TGTGCCAGCAGCGCGAGGACAGCGGCGGGACAGACCCAGTACTTC
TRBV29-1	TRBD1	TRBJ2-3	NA	CSVGGQGWTDTQYF	TGCAGCGTCGGGGGACAGGGGTGGACAGATACGCAGTATTTT
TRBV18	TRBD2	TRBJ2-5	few	CASSPRLAEFQETQYF	TGTGCCAGCTCACCCCGACTAGCGGAGTTCCAAGAGACCCAGTACTTC
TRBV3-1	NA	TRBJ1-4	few	CASSPGSGGGEKLFF	TGTGCCAGCAGCCCAGGGTCGGGTGGCGGTGAAAAACTGTTTTTT
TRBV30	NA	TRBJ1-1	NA	CAWAPGLPNAEAFF	TGTGCCTGGGCACCGGGACTCCCGAACGCTGAAGCTTTCTTT
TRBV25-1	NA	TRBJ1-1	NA	CASSEPHGGGRVTEAFF	TGTGCCAGCAGTGAACCCCATGGGGGGGGTAGAGTCACTGAAGCTTTCTTT
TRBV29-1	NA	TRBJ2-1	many	CSVARTTYNEQFF	TGCAGCGTTGCCAGGACTACTTACAATGAGCAGTTCTTC
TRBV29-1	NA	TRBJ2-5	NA	CSVQPSVETQYF	TGCAGCGTGCAACCTAGCGTGGAGACCCAGTACTTC
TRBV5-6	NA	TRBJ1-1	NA	CASSRYGRLNTEAFF	TGTGCCAGCAGCCGATACGGACGGTTGAACACTGAAGCTTTCTTT
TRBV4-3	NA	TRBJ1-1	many	CASSFRPGPMNTEAFF	TGCGCCAGCAGCTTCAGGCCGGGACCCATGAACACTGAAGCTTTCTTT
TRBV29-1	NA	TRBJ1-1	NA	CSVEGKGGVNTEAFF	TGCAGCGTTGAAGGGAAGGGAGGGGTGAACACTGAAGCTTTCTTT
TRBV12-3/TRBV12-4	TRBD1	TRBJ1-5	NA	CASSFRQGEQPQHF	TGTGCCAGCAGTTTTCGACAGGGGGAACAGCCCCAGCATTTT
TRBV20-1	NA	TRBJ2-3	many	CSDRRGSTDTQYF	TGCAGTGACAGAAGGGGTAGCACAGATACGCAGTATTTT
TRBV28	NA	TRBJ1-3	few	CATGVTPSSGNTIYF	TGTGCCACGGGCGTTACTCCGAGCTCTGGAAACACCATATATTTT
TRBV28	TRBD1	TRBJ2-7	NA	CASSTPDRGSYEQYF	TGTGCCAGCAGTACGCCGGACAGGGGCTCCTACGAGCAGTACTTC
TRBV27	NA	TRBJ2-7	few	CASSQKGSYEQYF	TGTGCCAGCAGTCAAAAGGGTTCCTACGAGCAGTACTTC
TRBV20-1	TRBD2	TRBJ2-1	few	CSAPTGTSGPGVF	TGCAGTGCCCCCACCGGGACTAGCGGCCCTGGGGTCTTC
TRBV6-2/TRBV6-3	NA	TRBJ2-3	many	CASSLFGVSTDTQYF	TGTGCCAGCAGCCTCTTCGGGGTGAGCACAGATACGCAGTATTTT
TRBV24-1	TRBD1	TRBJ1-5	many	CATSDLSGGQPQHF	TGTGCCACCAGTGATTTGTCAGGGGGCCAGCCCCAGCATTTT
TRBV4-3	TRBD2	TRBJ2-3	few	CASSQEVAGGGAQYF	TGCGCCAGCAGCCAAGAAGTAGCGGGAGGGGGCGCGCAGTATTTT
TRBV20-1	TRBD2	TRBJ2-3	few	CSARDLETSGRAAADTQYF	TGCAGTGCTAGAGATCTCGAGACTAGCGGGAGGGCCGCGGCAGATACGCAGTATTTT
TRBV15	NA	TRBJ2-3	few	CATSRSADTQYF	TGTGCCACCAGCAGGTCGGCAGATACGCAGTATTTT
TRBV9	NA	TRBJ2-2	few	CASSVLGGRTGELFF	TGTGCCAGCAGCGTCCTAGGGGGTAGGACCGGGGAGCTGTTTTTT
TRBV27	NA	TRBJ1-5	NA	CASSLSHVNQPQHF	TGTGCCAGCAGTTTATCACACGTCAATCAGCCCCAGCATTTT
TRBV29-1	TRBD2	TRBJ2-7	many	CSVSRGGRAAEQYF	TGCAGCGTTAGCAGGGGCGGGAGGGCCGCCGAGCAGTACTTC
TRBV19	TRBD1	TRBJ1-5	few	CASSMGKRTGGVNQPQHF	TGTGCCAGTAGTATGGGGAAAAGGACAGGGGGCGTAAATCAGCCCCAGCATTTT